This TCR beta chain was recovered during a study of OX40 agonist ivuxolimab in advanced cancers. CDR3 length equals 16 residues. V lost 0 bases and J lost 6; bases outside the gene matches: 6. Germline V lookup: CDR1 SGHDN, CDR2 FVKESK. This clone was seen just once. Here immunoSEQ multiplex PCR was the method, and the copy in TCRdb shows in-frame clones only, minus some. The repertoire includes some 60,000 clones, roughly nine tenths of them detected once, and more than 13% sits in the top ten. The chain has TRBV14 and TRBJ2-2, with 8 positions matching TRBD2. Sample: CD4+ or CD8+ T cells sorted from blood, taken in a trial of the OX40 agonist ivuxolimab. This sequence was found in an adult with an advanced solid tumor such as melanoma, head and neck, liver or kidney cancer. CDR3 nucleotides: TGTGCCAGCAGCCAAGAGGGGTCGGGAGGGCCCGGGGAGCTGTTTTTT. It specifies CASSQEGSGGPGELFF.